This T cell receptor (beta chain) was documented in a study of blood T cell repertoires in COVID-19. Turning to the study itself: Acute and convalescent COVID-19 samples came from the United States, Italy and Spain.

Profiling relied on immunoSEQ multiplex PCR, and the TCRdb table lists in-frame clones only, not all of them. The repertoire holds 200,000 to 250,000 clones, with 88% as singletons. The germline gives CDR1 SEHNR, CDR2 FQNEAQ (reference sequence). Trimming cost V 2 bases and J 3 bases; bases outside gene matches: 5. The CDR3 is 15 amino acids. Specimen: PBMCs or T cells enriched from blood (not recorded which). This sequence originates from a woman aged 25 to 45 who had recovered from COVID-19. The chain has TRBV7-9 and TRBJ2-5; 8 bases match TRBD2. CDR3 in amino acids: CASSLMISGEETQYF. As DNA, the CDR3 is TGTGCCAGCAGCTTAATGATTAGCGGGGAAGAGACCCAGTACTTC.